Many counts were recorded for the clone carrying this TCR beta chain. This entry comes from a study of T cells in Graves' hyperthyroidism and ophthalmopathy. Study in general: The authors collected peripheral blood at initial diagnosis, before any treatment.

This CDR3 comprises 13 residues. Germline-derived CDR1 and CDR2 are LGHDT and YNNKEL (reference sequence). Trimming took off 10 bases at V and 7 bases at J, with 17 bases between the two ends. Based on clinical symptoms, serum thyroxine and TRAb, thyroid ultrasound and orbital computed tomography, diagnoses were reached. Amplification of TCR beta CDR3 regions used RNA as the template. Using the HTBI primer set, a first-round RT-PCR was run on the TCR CDR3. MiXCR, applied by TCRdb to the multiplex PCR reads, yields one record per CDR3 protein. The data contain more than 350,000 distinct CDR3 sequences, more than 14% of them seen just once; the ten biggest clones take up around a fifth.

The sequence derives from a woman aged 25 to 39 with Graves' ophthalmopathy. The rearrangement uses TRBV3-1 and TRBJ2-1; maybe TRBD2 (5 bases). The material sequenced was blood. The CDR3 sequence: CATLNAGRNEQFF. DNA of the CDR3: TGTGCCACACTGAACGCGGGCAGGAATGAGCAGTTCTTC.